The 17 T cell receptor beta chains given below trace back to one sample, sequenced in a study of molecular identifiers for immune sequencing clone quantification. TCRdb reanalysed the PCR reads using MiXCR and keeps one entry per CDR3 protein. The sample holds a few hundred thousand distinct CDR3 sequences; 20% to 25% are singletons and the top ten take about 0.8%. Sequenced input: naive CD8+ T cells from blood, with Jurkat cell RNA spiked in. As for subset: FACS-sorted CD8+CD4-CCR7+CD45RA+ naive T cells. These receptor sequences come from a human donor in good health. Some libraries in this study had Jurkat cell RNA spiked in.

In this sample, this clonotype turned up a few times. The chain links TRBV27 to TRBJ2-5; 8 bases fit TRBD2. J was trimmed by 0 bases and V by 3 bases; bases with no gene match: 6. CDR3 length equals 16 residues. Germline CDR1 reads MNHEY; CDR2 reads SMNVEV (reference sequence). In nucleotides, the CDR3 is TGTGCCAGCAGTTTTCGTGGACTAGCCGACCAAGAGACCCAGTACTTC. Protein sequence: CASSFRGLADQETQYF.

This clonotype was observed a few times. CDR3 protein: CASNQLGASASYNEQFF. The CDR3 DNA sequence: TGTGCCAGCAACCAACTAGGGGCATCCGCATCGTACAATGAGCAGTTCTTC. The rearrangement uses TRBV12-3 or TRBV12-4 and TRBJ2-1; either TRBD1 or TRBD2 may fit D (5 bases each). The CDR3 contains 17 residues. Trimming pared 7 bases from V and 4 bases from J, leaving 23 bases between.

This clonotype has ten or more counts. The chain links TRBV19 to TRBJ2-1; 8 positions match TRBD2. The CDR3 contains 14 residues. Losses at the gene ends were 3 bases for V and 7 bases for J; bases not matched to a gene: 5. Germline V gene data show CDR1 as LNHDA and CDR2 as SQIVND (reference sequence). CDR3 region: CASSIDGRGNEQFF. The CDR3 nucleotides are TGTGCCAGTAGTATCGACGGGAGGGGGAATGAGCAGTTCTTC. Filled out from reference TRBV19 and TRBJ2-1, the complete variable domain reads DGGITQSPKYLFRKEGQNVTLSCEQNLNHDAMYWYRQDPGQGLRLIYYSQIVNDFQKGDIAEGYSVSREKKESFPLTVTSAQKNPTAFYLCASSIDGRGNEQFFGPGTRLTVL.

This clonotype was recorded many times. The DNA for the CDR3 is TGCAGCGTCGTTTCACAGCGATGGTCTGGCTACACCTTC. Translated, it gives CSVVSQRWSGYTF. This chain joins TRBV29-1 and TRBJ1-2, with no clear D. There are 13 residues in the CDR3. Germline V lookup: CDR1 SQVTM, CDR2 ANQGSEA. Trimming took 6 bases from V and 7 from J, leaving 18 bases between them.

The sample holds a few counts of this clonotype. The chain links TRBV6-2 or TRBV6-3 to TRBJ2-1; the match to TRBD1 covers 8 bases. This CDR3 contains 16 residues. The V segment lost 5 bases and the J segment 9 bases; nucleotides outside the gene matches: 15. CDR1 and CDR2 (germline): MNHEY, SVGEGT. The CDR3 bases are TGTGCCAGCAGTAACCCTGCCATCACAGGGGGTAGTGAGCAGTTCTTC. It translates to CASSNPAITGGSEQFF.

This clonotype has at least ten counts. The chain has TRBV7-9 and TRBJ2-5; D is unresolved. V shed 4 bases and J shed 5 bases, with 14 bases lying between them. This CDR3 spans 14 amino acids. Germline V gene sequence: CDR1 SEHNR, CDR2 FQNEAQ (reference sequence). The CDR3 reads CASSYLDAQETQYF. The CDR3 DNA is TGTGCCAGCAGCTACCTGGACGCCCAGGAGACCCAGTACTTC.

This clonotype has just a few counts. The genes are TRBV6-2 or TRBV6-3 and TRBJ2-2; D unclear. Looked up from germline, CDR1 is MNHEY and CDR2 is SVGEGT. V gave up 2 bases and J gave up 4 bases, with 8 bases separating them. The CDR3 extends over 14 amino acids. CDR3 bases: TGTGCCAGCAGTTACATCGGAGTCACCGGGGAGCTGTTTTTT. It is translated as CASSYIGVTGELFF.

A note on this clonotype: Possible read error: a much larger clone is one base away. This sequence joins TRBV27 and TRBJ1-1; 8 bases are a match to TRBD1. Germline-derived CDR1 and CDR2 are MNHEY and SMNVEV (reference sequence). The CDR3 is made up of 12 amino acids. The J segment lost 6 bases and the V segment lost 8 bases, leaving 5 bases of the junction unmatched. This CDR3 is CASGYRGSEAFF. The CDR3 nucleotides are TGTGCCAGCGGTTACAGGGGGTCTGAAGCTTTCTTT.

For this clonotype: Likely a read error: the CDR3 ends without its conserved phenylalanine or tryptophan. The V gene is TRBV4-3, the J gene TRBJ1-1; TRBD1 matches at 7 bases. The CDR3 is made up of 15 amino acids. Germline-derived CDR1 and CDR2 are LGHNA and YSLEER. Trimming cost V 0 bases and J 4 bases; bases outside gene matches: 5. CDR3 coding DNA: TGCGCCAGCAGCCAAGAGACAGGGAGGGGCACTGAAGCTTTCTCT. Translated, it gives CASSQETGRGTEAFS.

A few counts support this clonotype. The chain recombines TRBV12-3 or TRBV12-4 with TRBJ2-3, with 16 nucleotides matching TRBD2. This CDR3 contains 18 residues. J was trimmed by 5 bases and V by 1 base; bases with no gene match: 6. In nucleotides, the CDR3 is TGTGCCAGCAGTTTAGGCGGGGGACTAGCGGGGGGGTTAGATACGCAGTATTTT. Translating it yields CASSLGGGLAGGLDTQYF.

About this clonotype itself: A clone one base away is much larger, so this may be a read error. The chain couples TRBV7-9 to TRBJ1-5; no clear D gene. This CDR3 spans 13 amino acids. V was pared by 5 bases and J by 6 bases, with 11 bases between. Germline V gene data show CDR1 as SEHNR and CDR2 as FQNEAQ (reference sequence). CDR3 in amino acids: CASSMAEGQPQHF. The CDR3 nucleotides read TGTGCCAGCAGCATGGCTGAGGGTCAGCCCCAGCATTTT.

The CDR3 DNA sequence: TGTGCTCAGGGCAACGCCGGGGAGCTGTTTTTT. This codes for CAQGNAGELFF. The V gene is TRBV12-3 or TRBV12-4, the J gene TRBJ2-2, with D maybe TRBD1 (5 bases). The CDR3 sequence is 11 residues long.

The table lists this clonotype with a few counts. This chain joins TRBV7-9 and TRBJ2-7, with 9 bases fitting TRBD2. The J segment lost 2 bases and the V segment lost 5 bases, leaving 10 bases of the junction unmatched. Germline V gene data show CDR1 as SEHNR and CDR2 as FQNEAQ (reference sequence). There are 16 residues in the CDR3. The CDR3 loop is CASSDFSSGTPYEQYF. In nucleotides, the CDR3 is TGTGCCAGCAGCGACTTCTCTAGCGGGACTCCCTACGAGCAGTACTTC.

CDR3 protein: CASSSSGDHNEQFF. CDR3 in DNA: TGTGCCAGCAGTTCTAGCGGGGACCACAATGAGCAGTTCTTC. The chain employs TRBV11-1 and TRBJ2-1; 9 bases line up with TRBD2. This CDR3 is built from 14 residues. Germline V gene sequence: CDR1 SGHAT, CDR2 FQDESV (reference sequence). V lost 6 bases and J lost 5; bases outside the gene matches: 5.

This clonotype was found a few times. The chain couples TRBV5-6 to TRBJ1-1; D is possibly TRBD1 (6 bases). The CDR3 spans 15 residues. Germline V gene lookup returns CDR1 SGHDT and CDR2 YYEEEE. The V and J ends lost 1 base and 1 base respectively, with 11 bases between them. The CDR3 loop is CASSLFARGNTEAFF. CDR3 coding DNA: TGTGCCAGCAGCTTGTTCGCCAGGGGGAACACTGAAGCTTTCTTT.

This clonotype was recorded a few times. The chain recombines TRBV20-1 with TRBJ2-3; D may match TRBD1 or TRBD2 (6 bases each). The CDR3 covers 16 residues. Germline V CDR1 and CDR2: DFQATT, SNEGSKA (reference sequence). Trimming took 3 bases from V and 5 from J, leaving 21 bases between them. For the CDR3, the DNA is TGCAGTGCTAGGATCGGAGGGGGGCGGGTCAGAGATACGCAGTATTTT. This sequence encodes CSARIGGGRVRDTQYF.

CDR3 coding DNA: TGTGCCCTGGGGGGATTGGGACAGGGCACAGATACGCAGTATTTT. It is translated as CALGGLGQGTDTQYF. The chain joins TRBV30 to TRBJ2-3; 8 bases agree with TRBD1. The CDR3 contains 15 residues. The V segment lost 8 bases and the J segment 1 base; nucleotides outside the gene matches: 11. CDR1 GTSNPN and CDR2 SVGIG come from the germline V gene (reference sequence). Filled out from reference TRBV30 and TRBJ2-3, the complete variable domain reads SQTIHQWPATLVQPVGSPLSLECTVEGTSNPNLYWYRQAAGRGLQLLFYSVGIGQISSEVPQNLSASRPQDRQFILSSKKLLLSDSGFYLCALGGLGQGTDTQYFGPGTRLTVL.